This TCR beta chain derives from a study of cytomegalovirus exposure and HLA in healthy donors. This CDR3 region has 13 residues. CDR1 and CDR2 (germline): MNHNY, SVGAGI (reference sequence). V lost 7 bases and J lost 2; bases outside the gene matches: 3. Primers for the PCR totalled 60 Vbeta and 13 Jbeta. The assay was immunoSEQ multiplex PCR, and TCRdb's table has in-frame clones only and misses some. This sample yields over 70,000 clones, of which less than 85% are seen a single time; nearly 10% belongs to the top ten. V usage is TRBV6-6 and J usage is TRBJ1-1; 8 nucleotides agree with TRBD1. The sample taken for sequencing was PBMCs. The sequence was collected from a woman between 45 and 65 years old in good health and CMV-seropositive. In nucleotides, the CDR3 is TGTGCCAGCAAGGACAGGGAAAACACTGAAGCTTTCTTT. This codes for CASKDRENTEAFF.